This note documents a single T cell receptor (beta chain) sequence. The antigen remains unidentified. The data derive from a study of cytomegalovirus exposure and HLA in healthy donors. Study findings and constraints: For most TCR sequences rarity was the rule, although some public TCRs occurred in many donors. Presence/absence analyses treated sequencing depth as roughly uniform across donors. An observed cluster of highly shared sequence variants was recorded as a likely sequencing artifact.

No record exists of this donor's CMV serostatus. This PCR relied on a set of 60 Vbeta primers and 13 Jbeta primers. TCRdb's copy holds only in-frame clones and misses some; the assay was immunoSEQ multiplex PCR. The sample comprises about 180,000 clones, 70% to 85% of which are singletons, and 2.5% rests with the top ten. The CDR3 length is 12 residues. Per germline, CDR1 SEHNR and CDR2 FQNEAQ (reference sequence). V lost 7 bases, J lost 6 bases, and 13 bases lay in between. The material sequenced was PBMCs. The sequence was collected from a human donor in good health. The chain combines TRBV7-9 with TRBJ2-7; D might be TRBD2 (7 bases). CDR3 sequence (DNA): TGTGCCAGCAACAAGGGGGGGTTCGAGCAGTACTTC. This translates into CASNKGGFEQYF.